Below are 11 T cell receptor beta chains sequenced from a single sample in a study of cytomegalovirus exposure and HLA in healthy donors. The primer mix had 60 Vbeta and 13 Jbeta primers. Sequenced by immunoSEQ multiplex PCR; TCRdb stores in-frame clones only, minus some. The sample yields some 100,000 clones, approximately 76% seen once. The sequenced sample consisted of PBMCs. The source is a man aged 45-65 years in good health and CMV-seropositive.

Written as DNA, the CDR3 is TGCGCCAGAGATGGAGGGTGGGATGAGCAGTTCTTC. Encoded protein: CARDGGWDEQFF. The chain is built from TRBV5-1 and TRBJ2-1; the D gene is possibly TRBD2 (6 bases). Germline CDR1 is SGHRS and CDR2 is YFSETQ. The V end lost 8 bases, the J end lost 8 bases, and 14 bases lay between the germline ends. The CDR3 spans 12 residues.

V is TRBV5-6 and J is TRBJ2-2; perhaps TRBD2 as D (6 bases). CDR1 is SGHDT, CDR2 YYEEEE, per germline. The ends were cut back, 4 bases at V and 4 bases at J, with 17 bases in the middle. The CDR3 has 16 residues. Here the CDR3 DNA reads TGTGCCAGCAGCCCCCCCCCGCGGGGCCGCACCGGGGAGCTGTTTTTT. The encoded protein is CASSPPPRGRTGELFF.

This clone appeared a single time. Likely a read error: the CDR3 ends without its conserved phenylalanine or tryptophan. The CDR3 coding sequence is TGTGCCAGCAGTTTAGGGGGGGACTATGGCTACACCCTC. It encodes CASSLGGDYGYTL. V is TRBV27 and J is TRBJ1-2; D possibly corresponds to TRBD1 (5 bases). Germline-derived CDR1 and CDR2 are MNHEY and SMNVEV (reference sequence). The CDR3 length is 13 residues. The V end lost 2 bases, the J end lost 3 bases, and 7 bases lay between the germline ends.

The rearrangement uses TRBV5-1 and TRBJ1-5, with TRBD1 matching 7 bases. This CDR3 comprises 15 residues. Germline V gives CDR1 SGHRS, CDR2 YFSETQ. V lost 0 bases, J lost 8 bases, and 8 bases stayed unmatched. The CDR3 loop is CASSLAGTAEEPQHF. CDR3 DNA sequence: TGCGCCAGCAGCTTGGCCGGGACAGCCGAGGAGCCCCAGCATTTT.

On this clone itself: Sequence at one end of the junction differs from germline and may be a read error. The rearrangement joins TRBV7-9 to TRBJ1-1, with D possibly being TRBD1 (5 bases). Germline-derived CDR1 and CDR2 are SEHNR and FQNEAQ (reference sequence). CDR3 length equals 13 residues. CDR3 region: CSSSLTGNTEAFF. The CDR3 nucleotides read TGTTCCAGCAGCTTAACAGGGAACACTGAAGCTTTCTTT.

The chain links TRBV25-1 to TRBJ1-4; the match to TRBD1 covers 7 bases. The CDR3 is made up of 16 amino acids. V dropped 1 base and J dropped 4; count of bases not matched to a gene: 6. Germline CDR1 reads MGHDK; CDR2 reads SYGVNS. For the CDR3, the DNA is TGTGCCAGCAGTGAATCCAGACAGGGACTTAATGAAAAACTGTTTTTT. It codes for CASSESRQGLNEKLFF.

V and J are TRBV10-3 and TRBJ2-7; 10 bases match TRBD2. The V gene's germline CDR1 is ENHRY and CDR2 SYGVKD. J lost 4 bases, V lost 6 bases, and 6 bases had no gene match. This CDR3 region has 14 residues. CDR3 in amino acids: CAIRISGRRYEQYF. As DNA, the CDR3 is TGTGCCATCAGGATTAGCGGGAGGCGGTACGAGCAGTACTTC.

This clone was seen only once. Written as DNA, the CDR3 is TGCGCCAGCAGCCAAGATTCCACAGCCTCCTACGAGCAGTACTTC. Residues: CASSQDSTASYEQYF. The chain combines TRBV4-1 with TRBJ2-7; D unresolved. Trimming left V 0 bases short and J 0 bases short, with 9 bases between. The CDR3 loop spans 15 amino acids. Germline lookup yields CDR1 MGHRA and CDR2 YSYEKL.

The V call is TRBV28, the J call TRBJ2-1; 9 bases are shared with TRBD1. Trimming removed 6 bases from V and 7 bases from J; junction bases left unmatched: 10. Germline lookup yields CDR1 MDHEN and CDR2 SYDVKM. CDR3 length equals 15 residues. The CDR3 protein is CASSRTSGQGNEQFF. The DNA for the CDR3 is TGTGCCAGCAGCCGAACTTCGGGACAGGGAAATGAGCAGTTCTTC.

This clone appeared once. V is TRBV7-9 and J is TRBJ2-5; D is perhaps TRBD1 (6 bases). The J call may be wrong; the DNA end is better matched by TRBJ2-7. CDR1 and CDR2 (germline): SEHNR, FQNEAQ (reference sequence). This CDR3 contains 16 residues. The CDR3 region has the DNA TGTGCCAGCAGCTTTGCAGGGGACACCGGCTCCTACGAGCAGTACTTC. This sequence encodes CASSFAGDTGSYEQYF.

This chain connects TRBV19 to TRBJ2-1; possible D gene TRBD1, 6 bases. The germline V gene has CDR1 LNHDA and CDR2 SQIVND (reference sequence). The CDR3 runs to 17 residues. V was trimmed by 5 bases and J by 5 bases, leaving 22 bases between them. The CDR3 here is CASSSTYQGIGDNEQFF. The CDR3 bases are TGTGCCAGTAGTTCCACTTATCAGGGGATCGGGGACAATGAGCAGTTCTTC.